Listed below are T cell receptor beta chains from one sample, sequenced in a study of blood T cell repertoires in COVID-19. Clones were read by immunoSEQ multiplex PCR, and TCRdb kept only the in-frame ones, dropping some. The repertoire includes more than 150,000 clones, 65% to 85% of them detected once, and roughly 5% sits in the top ten. The sample was peripheral blood. All receptors come from a woman younger than 45 with acute or convalescent COVID-19. Both conserved end residues are part of each CDR3. D genes are given only for firm matches. Clone size is given for some rows only: seen once, a few or many times, or a class if the clone is expanded.

d_gene	j_gene	v_gene	abundance	CDR3aa	CDR3nt
TRBD2	TRBJ2-3	TRBV5-8	.	CASSAGTSGSTDTQYF	TGTGCCAGCAGCGCGGGGACTAGCGGGAGTACAGATACGCAGTATTTT
.	TRBJ1-6	TRBV19	once	CASSGPRGDSPLHF	TGTGCCAGTAGTGGCCCAAGGGGTGATTCACCCCTCCACTTT
.	TRBJ2-7	TRBV18	.	CASSPGNQQYF	TGTGCCAGCTCACCGGGCAACCAGCAGTACTTC
TRBD1	TRBJ2-1	TRBV4-1	.	CASAGGLYNEQFF	TGCGCCAGCGCAGGGGGCCTGTACAATGAGCAGTTCTTC
.	TRBJ2-6	TRBV27	.	CASSRGSGANVLTF	TGTGCCAGCAGTCGGGGCTCTGGGGCCAACGTCCTGACTTTC
.	TRBJ2-1	TRBV4-2	.	CASSQFPLRTNENNEQFF	TGTGCCAGCAGCCAGTTTCCCCTTAGGACTAATGAGAACAATGAGCAGTTCTTC
.	TRBJ1-2	TRBV27	.	CASRSYRGNYGYTF	TGTGCCAGCAGATCGTATAGGGGTAACTATGGCTACACCTTC
.	TRBJ1-2	TRBV30	.	CAWSVDLEGYTF	TGTGCCTGGAGTGTTGACCTGGAGGGCTACACCTTC
.	TRBJ2-4	TRBV2	few	CASKAVREYF	TGTGCCAGCAAAGCGGTCCGGGAATACTTC
TRBD1	TRBJ2-7	TRBV27	.	CASSYRGSYEQYF	TGTGCCAGCAGTTACAGGGGGTCCTACGAGCAGTACTTC
.	TRBJ1-1	TRBV3-1/TRBV3-2	.	CASSQTRGTEAFF	TGTGCCAGCAGCCAAACAAGAGGGACTGAAGCTTTCTTT
TRBD1	TRBJ1-2	TRBV6-5	.	CASKGTGGVNYGYTF	TGTGCCAGCAAAGGGACAGGGGGCGTCAACTATGGCTACACCTTC
.	TRBJ2-7	TRBV15	.	CATSSPVESISYEQYF	TGTGCCACCAGCAGTCCTGTCGAGAGTATCTCCTACGAGCAGTACTTC
TRBD2	TRBJ2-7	TRBV4-2	.	CASSQALAEAYEQYF	TGTGCCAGCAGCCAAGCACTAGCGGAGGCCTACGAGCAGTACTTC
TRBD1	TRBJ1-1	TRBV4-3	.	CASSPGQGWWTEAFF	TGCGCCAGCAGCCCGGGACAGGGTTGGTGGACTGAAGCTTTCTTT
.	TRBJ2-2	TRBV19	.	CASRNGVNTGELFF	TGTGCCAGTAGGAACGGGGTGAACACCGGGGAGCTGTTTTTT
.	TRBJ1-2	TRBV6-2/TRBV6-3	.	CASSYLRDGYTF	TGTGCCAGCAGTTACCTGAGAGATGGCTACACCTTC